The clone carrying this T cell receptor (beta chain) was found a few times. The data were obtained in a study of Ad26.COV2.S vaccination and SARS-CoV-2 variants. Treatment of the sample: about 20 received Ad26.COV2.S at low or high dose, single or two shots; 5 received placebo; per-sample allocation not given. Repertoires come from day 63 after the first vaccine or placebo injection. Recruitment in Boston yielded a donor of adult age, 18-55 years. Expressing Wuhan-strain SARS-CoV-2 spike, an Ad26 vector served as the vaccine. Profiling relied on immunoSEQ multiplex PCR, and the TCRdb table lists in-frame clones only, not all of them. The sample gives about 460,000 clones, 80% to 90% of which show up once; under 2% is in the top ten. This receptor was taken from a person aged 18-60 years who received the Ad26.COV2.S COVID-19 vaccine or a placebo. The source material was peripheral blood, sampled in a trial of Ad26.COV2.S vaccine versus placebo.

The CDR3 spells CASSKGFRGLKDTEAFF. For the CDR3, the DNA is TGTGCCAGCAGCAAAGGGTTTAGGGGGCTTAAGGACACTGAAGCTTTCTTT. The V and J genes are TRBV21-1 and TRBJ1-1; TRBD1 reflects the table's D call only, with no check against the DNA. TRBV21-1 has pseudogene status. CDR3 length equals 17 residues.